This T cell receptor (beta chain) was recovered during a study of T cell responses to AZD1222 COVID-19 vaccine. The wider study: Doses given second, at about 4 or about 12 weeks, were pooled.

For this clone: Its matching antigen is unknown.

This CDR3 comprises 13 residues. Germline lookup yields CDR1 GTSNPN and CDR2 SVGIG (reference sequence). Between the trimmed V and J ends, which lost 4 bases and 9 bases, there was a span of 16 bases. Data came from immunoSEQ multiplex PCR; TCRdb stores just in-frame clones and leaves some out. The sample records some 150,000 clones, around nine tenths being singletons. Findings and limits, study-wide: With dominance at 160-218 and 743-854, vaccine-associated CD4 TCRs spanned spike. Reports indicate that nearly half of spike-specific TCRs are directed at unmutated variant regions. Donor demographics were predominantly white British with a female majority; clonal diversity may be underestimated.

The material sequenced was peripheral blood, taken on day 0 of AZD1222 vaccination. The genes are TRBV30 and TRBJ1-5, with TRBD1 as a possible D gene (6 bases). The source of this sequence is an adult in good health. The CDR3 loop is CAWNPGQGLPQHF. CDR3 nucleotide sequence: TGTGCCTGGAACCCGGGACAAGGCCTGCCCCAGCATTTT.